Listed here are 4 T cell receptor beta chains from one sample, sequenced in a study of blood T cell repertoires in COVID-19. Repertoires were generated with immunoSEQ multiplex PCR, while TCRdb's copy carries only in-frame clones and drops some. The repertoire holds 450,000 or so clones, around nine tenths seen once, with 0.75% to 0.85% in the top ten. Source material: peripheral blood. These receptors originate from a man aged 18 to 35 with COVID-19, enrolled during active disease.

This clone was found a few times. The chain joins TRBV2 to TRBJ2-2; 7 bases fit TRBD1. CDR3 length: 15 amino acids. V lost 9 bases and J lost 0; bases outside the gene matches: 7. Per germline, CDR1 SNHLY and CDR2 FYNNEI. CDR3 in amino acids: CASFPTGTNTGELFF. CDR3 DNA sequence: TGTGCCAGTTTTCCGACAGGGACGAACACCGGGGAGCTGTTTTTT.

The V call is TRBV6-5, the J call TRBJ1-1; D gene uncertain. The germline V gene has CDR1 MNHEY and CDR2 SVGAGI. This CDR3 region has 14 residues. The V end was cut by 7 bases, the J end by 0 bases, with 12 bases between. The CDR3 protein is CASIYRRMNTEAFF. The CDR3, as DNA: TGTGCCAGCATCTATAGGCGGATGAACACTGAAGCTTTCTTT.

CDR3 loop: CASRQSSYEQYF. The CDR3 DNA reads TGTGCCAGCAGACAAAGCTCCTACGAGCAGTACTTC. The J gene is TRBJ2-7, the V gene TRBV27; D is unresolved. V was pared by 6 bases and J by 0 bases, with 6 bases between. CDR3 size: 12 residues. CDR1 is MNHEY and CDR2 is SMNVEV in the germline V gene (reference sequence).

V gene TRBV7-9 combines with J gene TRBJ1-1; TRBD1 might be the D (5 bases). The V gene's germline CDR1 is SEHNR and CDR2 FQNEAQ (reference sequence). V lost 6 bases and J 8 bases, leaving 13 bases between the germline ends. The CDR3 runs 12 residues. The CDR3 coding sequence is TGTGCCAGCAGACTCACAGGAGAAGAAGCTTTCTTT. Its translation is CASRLTGEEAFF.